The TCR beta chain described here comes from a study of T cells in Graves' hyperthyroidism and ophthalmopathy. Regarding the study as a whole: Ophthalmopathy was model-predicted a median around 6.7 months pre-onset.

Turning to this clonotype: Its antigen remains unidentified.

Individuals with ophthalmopathy presented a Clinical Activity Score of at least 3, a NOSPECS grade of at least 4 and a duration under 3 months. Diagnoses used clinical symptoms, serum thyroxine and TRAb, thyroid ultrasound and orbital computed tomography. RNA transcripts yielded amplified TCR beta CDR3 regions. With the HTBI primer set, the TCR CDR3 went through a first round of RT-PCR. From the multiplex PCR reads, TCRdb called clonotypes with MiXCR, one entry per CDR3 protein. The sample lists roughly 530,000 distinct CDR3 sequences, approximately 17% occurring once. Germline V CDR1 and CDR2: DFQATT, SNEGSKA (reference sequence). The CDR3 is 12 residues long. With 0 bases removed from V and 9 bases from J, the gap between germline ends came to 9 bases.

The sequence derives from a woman aged 18-29 years with Graves' ophthalmopathy. Sequencing used blood. This chain links TRBV20-1 with TRBJ2-1; D unclear. The CDR3 DNA reads TGCAGTGCTAGAGATCGTAAGGGTGAGCAGTTCTTC. Protein sequence: CSARDRKGEQFF.